The T cell receptor (beta chain) described here comes from a study of cytomegalovirus exposure and HLA in healthy donors. Study findings and constraints: Later on, an analysis found that several of the most significant clusters appeared to be linked to common viral pathogens, which included parvovirus B19. Most of the TCR beta V segments (in an earlier analysis) were productive either about 87% or about 30% of the time.

PCR employed 60 Vbeta and 13 Jbeta primers. TCRdb keeps only in-frame clones here, not all; method: immunoSEQ multiplex PCR. This table has 180,000 or so clones, roughly four fifths appearing once. This clone was seen only once. As yet, its antigen is unknown. The CDR3 contains 18 residues. Germline CDR1 SGDLS, CDR2 YYNGEE. Losses at the gene ends were 1 base for V and 3 bases for J; bases not matched to a gene: 12. The chain couples TRBV9 to TRBJ2-1; 8 bases line up with TRBD1. The sample comprised PBMCs. This TCR was recovered from a female donor in good health and CMV-seronegative. The CDR3 here is CASSVTGVGTGVYNEQFF. CDR3 nucleotide sequence: TGTGCCAGCAGCGTAACTGGGGTGGGGACAGGTGTCTACAATGAGCAGTTCTTC.